What follows are 25 T cell receptor beta chains derived from one specimen sequenced in a study of chemoradiotherapy in HPV16-positive cancers. The repertoire was sequenced with immunoSEQ multiplex PCR; TCRdb's copy has only in-frame clones and lacks some. The sample comprises tens of thousands of clones, about 91% of which are singletons, and 4.8% rests with the top ten. Here the sequenced sample was blood, taken from a patient who underwent chemoradiotherapy. These receptors came from a human donor with HPV-associated anogenital cancer.

The rearrangement uses TRBV5-1 and TRBJ2-5; D gene uncertain. This CDR3 spans 14 amino acids. Per the germline V gene, CDR1 is SGHRS and CDR2 is YFSETQ. Trimming removed 2 bases at V and 0 bases at J, with 8 bases between. CDR3 residues: CASSLGRNQETQYF. CDR3 bases: TGCGCCAGCAGCTTAGGCAGGAACCAAGAGACCCAGTACTTC.

The chain carries TRBV5-1 and TRBJ2-3; D may match TRBD1 or TRBD2 (5 bases each). Germline lookup yields CDR1 SGHRS and CDR2 YFSETQ. This CDR3 contains 14 residues. V shed 6 bases and J shed 0 bases, with 11 bases lying between them. In nucleotides, the CDR3 is TGCGCCAGCACCAGGGACCAAAGCACAGATACGCAGTATTTT. Its translation: CASTRDQSTDTQYF. Combining the CDR3 with reference TRBV5-1 and TRBJ2-3 gives the whole variable domain KAGVTQTPRYLIKTRGQQVTLSCSPISGHRSVSWYQQTPGQGLQFLFEYFSETQRNKGNFPGRFSGRQFSNSRSEMNVSTLELGDSALYLCASTRDQSTDTQYFGPGTRLTVL.

This clone appeared once. The J gene is TRBJ1-5, the V gene TRBV28; D not certain. The CDR3 loop spans 17 amino acids. The germline CDR1 and CDR2 sequences are MDHEN and SYDVKM. Trimming stripped 3 bases from V and 4 bases from J, with 19 bases between. The DNA of the CDR3 is TGTGCCAGCAGTTTTTACAGACACCCTAACCCAAATCAGCCCCAGCATTTT. This sequence encodes CASSFYRHPNPNQPQHF. Variable domain in full (rest from reference TRBV28 and TRBJ1-5): DVKVTQSSRYLVKRTGEKVFLECVQDMDHENMFWYRQDPGLGLRLIYFSYDVKMKEKGDIPEGYSVSREKKERFSLILESASTNQTSMYLCASSFYRHPNPNQPQHFGDGTRLSIL.

V gene TRBV6-1 combines with J gene TRBJ1-2; perhaps TRBD1 as D (6 bases). V was trimmed by 2 bases and J by 8 bases, leaving 15 bases between them. Germline V lookup: CDR1 MNHNS, CDR2 SASEGT. The CDR3 spans 14 residues. The CDR3 nucleotides read TGTGCCAGCAGTGAATATATACAGGGAGGGGGCTACACCTTC. Residues: CASSEYIQGGGYTF.

The rearrangement uses TRBV6-1 and TRBJ2-1; D ambiguous. Germline lookup yields CDR1 MNHNS and CDR2 SASEGT. This CDR3 is built from 12 residues. Trimming cost V 10 bases and J 5 bases, with 12 bases left between them. In nucleotides, the CDR3 is TGTGCCACCCTTAGGTGGAACAATGAGCAGTTCTTC. This codes for CATLRWNNEQFF.

As DNA, the CDR3 is TGTGCCAGCAGCCCCGGTGGATACCGCTCTGGGGCCAACGTCCTGACTTTC. It specifies CASSPGGYRSGANVLTF. V usage is TRBV5-4 and J usage is TRBJ2-6; D ambiguous. V was cut by 4 bases and J by 0 bases, with 14 bases left in between. From germline, CDR1 is SGHNT and CDR2 YYREEE (reference sequence). The CDR3 has 17 amino acids. The full variable domain, in which reference TRBV5-4 and TRBJ2-6 provide the parts outside the CDR3, is ETGVTQSPTHLIKTRGQQVTLRCSSQSGHNTVSWYQQALGQGPQFIFQYYREEENGRGNFPPRFSGLQFPNYSSELNVNALELDDSALYLCASSPGGYRSGANVLTFGAGSRLTVL.

The V call is TRBV5-1, the J call TRBJ2-2; D is undetermined. The V gene's germline CDR1 is SGHRS and CDR2 YFSETQ. This CDR3 comprises 12 residues. V was shortened by 5 bases and J by 4 bases, with 6 bases between the two germline ends. The CDR3 loop is CASREPTGELFF. The CDR3 region has the DNA TGCGCCAGCAGAGAGCCCACCGGGGAGCTGTTTTTT.

This clone was detected once. The V call is TRBV2, the J call TRBJ1-3, with TRBD1 identical over 9 bases. The V gene's germline CDR1 is SNHLY and CDR2 FYNNEI. Trimming took 5 bases from V and 2 from J; bases not matched to a gene: 1. This CDR3 is built from 14 residues. CDR3 sequence: CASSRDRAGNTIYF. The CDR3 region has the DNA TGTGCCAGCAGTCGGGACAGGGCTGGAAACACCATATATTTT.

Written as DNA, the CDR3 is TGCGCCAGCAGCTTGGCCCTGGGACTTATTAGCACAGATACGCAGTATTTT. This gives the protein CASSLALGLISTDTQYF. The rearrangement links TRBV5-1 to TRBJ2-3; a possible D gene is TRBD2 (6 bases). CDR3 size: 17 residues. Germline loops: CDR1 SGHRS, CDR2 YFSETQ. Trimming took off 0 bases at V and 0 bases at J, with 14 bases between the two ends.

The sample holds one count of this clone. This rearrangement joins TRBV28 to TRBJ1-1; TRBD1 is a possible D gene (5 bases). Germline assignment: CDR1 MDHEN and CDR2 SYDVKM. Trimming cost V 7 bases and J 10 bases, with 16 bases left between them. CDR3 length equals 12 residues. In DNA, the CDR3 is TGTGCCAGCACCCAAGTGGAGGGGCTAGCTTTCTTT. Translating gives CASTQVEGLAFF. Variable domain in full (rest from reference TRBV28 and TRBJ1-1): DVKVTQSSRYLVKRTGEKVFLECVQDMDHENMFWYRQDPGLGLRLIYFSYDVKMKEKGDIPEGYSVSREKKERFSLILESASTNQTSMYLCASTQVEGLAFFGQGTRLTVV.

The chain employs TRBV29-1 and TRBJ2-7; no clear D gene. V dropped 1 base and J dropped 3 bases, with 4 bases sitting between them. Germline lookup yields CDR1 SQVTM and CDR2 ANQGSEA. The CDR3 covers 11 residues. CDR3 loop: CSVEVDYEQYF. The CDR3 coding sequence is TGCAGCGTTGAAGTCGACTACGAGCAGTACTTC.

The CDR3 nucleotides are TGTGCCAGCAGCTTGGGTGGGGTTTATACGCAGTATTTT. This translates into CASSLGGVYTQYF. The chain is built from TRBV5-6 and TRBJ2-3, with D hard to call. The CDR3 sequence is 13 residues long. Trimming removed 0 bases at V and 7 bases at J, with 9 bases between. Germline assignment: CDR1 SGHDT and CDR2 YYEEEE.

The V call is TRBV30, the J call TRBJ1-2, with 7 nucleotides matching TRBD1. V gave up 1 base and J gave up 7 bases; unmatched junction bases: 6. Germline V gene sequence: CDR1 GTSNPN, CDR2 SVGIG (reference sequence). This CDR3 is built from 13 residues. The CDR3 reads CAWSDETGFGYTF. CDR3 DNA sequence: TGTGCCTGGAGTGACGAGACAGGGTTTGGCTACACCTTC. Full variable domain (remainder filled in from reference TRBV30 and TRBJ1-2): SQTIHQWPATLVQPVGSPLSLECTVEGTSNPNLYWYRQAAGRGLQLLFYSVGIGQISSEVPQNLSASRPQDRQFILSSKKLLLSDSGFYLCAWSDETGFGYTFGSGTRLTVV.

The genes are TRBV19 and TRBJ2-6, with unresolved D. This CDR3 comprises 17 residues. Germline loops: CDR1 LNHDA, CDR2 SQIVND (reference sequence). V lost 5 bases, J lost 0 bases, and 14 bases lay in between. In nucleotides, the CDR3 is TGTGCCAGTAGTGAGGTAGGGTTTAGCTCTGGGGCCAACGTCCTGACTTTC. Its translation: CASSEVGFSSGANVLTF.

The CDR3 DNA is TGCGCCAGCAGCTTGGGGACGGGGGGGAAGAATTCACCCCTCCACTTT. Residues: CASSLGTGGKNSPLHF. The chain is built from TRBV5-1 and TRBJ1-6; D perhaps matches TRBD1 (5 bases). CDR1 and CDR2 (germline): SGHRS, YFSETQ. V shed 0 bases and J shed 7 bases, with 14 bases lying between them. This CDR3 contains 16 residues.

This chain joins TRBV25-1 and TRBJ2-1; TRBD2 is a possible D gene (6 bases). The germline V and J ends were trimmed by 5 bases and 8 bases, with 16 bases remaining between them. The CDR3 extends over 14 amino acids. CDR1 is MGHDK and CDR2 is SYGVNS in the germline V gene. The CDR3 reads CASSRVGRVHEQFF. The CDR3 DNA sequence: TGTGCCAGCAGTAGGGTCGGGAGAGTCCATGAGCAGTTCTTC.

The chain carries TRBV30 and TRBJ1-4, with a weak D call TRBD1 (6 bases). Germline V gene sequence: CDR1 GTSNPN, CDR2 SVGIG (reference sequence). V was cut by 1 base and J by 6 bases, with 9 bases left in between. This CDR3 is built from 13 residues. Here the CDR3 DNA reads TGTGCCTGGAGTGGGGGGGCTGATGAAAAACTGTTTTTT. It codes for CAWSGGADEKLFF.

This rearrangement joins TRBV2 to TRBJ2-2; TRBD1 agrees at 9 bases. The CDR3 contains 14 residues. The ends lost 8 bases at V and 3 bases at J; junction bases unmatched: 4. The germline V gene has CDR1 SNHLY and CDR2 FYNNEI. This CDR3 reads CASRDRVYTGELFF. In DNA form, the CDR3 reads TGTGCCAGCCGGGACAGGGTTTACACCGGGGAGCTGTTTTTT.

This clone has just one count. The chain has TRBV6-1 and TRBJ2-1; no clear D. CDR1 and CDR2 from the germline V gene are MNHNS and SASEGT. V gave up 2 bases and J gave up 4 bases, with 9 bases separating them. CDR3 length: 14 residues. The CDR3, as DNA: TGTGCCAGCAGTGAATTGAACTATTACAATGAGCAGTTCTTC. It is translated as CASSELNYYNEQFF.

The rearrangement links TRBV7-3 to TRBJ2-1, with 11 nucleotides matching TRBD1. V lost 10 bases to trimming and J lost 6 bases; unmatched junction nucleotides: 5. This CDR3 is 13 amino acids long. The germline V gene encodes CDR1 SGHTA and CDR2 FQGTGA. The CDR3 region is CATGQGAGNEQFF. In nucleotides, the CDR3 is TGTGCCACCGGACAGGGGGCAGGCAATGAGCAGTTCTTC.

In this sample, this clone turned up once. The gene calls are TRBV15 and TRBJ1-1, with 9 bases identical to TRBD1. Losses at the gene ends were 6 bases for V and 3 bases for J; bases not matched to a gene: 8. Germline lookup yields CDR1 LNHNV and CDR2 YYDKDF (reference sequence). The CDR3 covers 15 residues. This CDR3 reads CATRGQGGWDTEAFF. The CDR3 coding sequence is TGTGCCACCAGGGGACAGGGAGGTTGGGACACTGAAGCTTTCTTT.

The chain recombines TRBV7-9 with TRBJ1-5; D call uncertain. The ends were cut back, 1 base at V and 4 bases at J, with 2 bases in the middle. Germline V gives CDR1 SEHNR, CDR2 FQNEAQ (reference sequence). The CDR3 sequence is 12 residues long. CDR3 sequence: CASSLGNQPQHF. CDR3 nucleotide sequence: TGTGCCAGCAGCTTAGGGAATCAGCCCCAGCATTTT.

The chain recombines TRBV6-1 with TRBJ2-7; 9 nucleotides align to TRBD1. The V gene's germline CDR1 is MNHNS and CDR2 SASEGT. The CDR3 runs to 15 residues. The V segment lost 1 base and the J segment 1 base; nucleotides outside the gene matches: 2. The CDR3 spells CASSEDDRGSYEQYF. Written as DNA, the CDR3 is TGTGCCAGCAGTGAAGATGACAGGGGGTCCTACGAGCAGTACTTC.

The chain employs TRBV7-9 and TRBJ2-1; 8 bases map to TRBD2. The ends lost 3 bases at V and 7 bases at J; junction bases unmatched: 11. CDR1 is SEHNR, CDR2 FQNEAQ, per germline (reference sequence). CDR3 length: 16 residues. The CDR3, as DNA: TGTGCCAGCAGCTTCCGGGGGGGACCCCTCATAAATGAGCAGTTCTTC. Translated, it gives CASSFRGGPLINEQFF. Full variable domain (outside the CDR3, taken from reference TRBV7-9 and TRBJ2-1): DTGVSQNPRHKITKRGQNVTFRCDPISEHNRLYWYRQTLGQGPEFLTYFQNEAQLEKSRLLSDRFSAERPKGSFSTLEIQRTEQGDSAMYLCASSFRGGPLINEQFFGPGTRLTVL.

In its sample, this clone was seen once. The chain employs TRBV7-8 and TRBJ2-5; 14 nucleotides agree with TRBD2. The CDR3 covers 18 residues. Per germline, CDR1 SGHVS and CDR2 FQNEAQ. V shed 5 bases, J shed 6 bases, and the junction held 14 bases outside the gene matches. The CDR3 sequence is CASSIMTSGGAEGKTQYF. CDR3 in DNA: TGTGCCAGCAGCATTATGACTAGCGGGGGGGCCGAGGGAAAGACCCAGTACTTC.